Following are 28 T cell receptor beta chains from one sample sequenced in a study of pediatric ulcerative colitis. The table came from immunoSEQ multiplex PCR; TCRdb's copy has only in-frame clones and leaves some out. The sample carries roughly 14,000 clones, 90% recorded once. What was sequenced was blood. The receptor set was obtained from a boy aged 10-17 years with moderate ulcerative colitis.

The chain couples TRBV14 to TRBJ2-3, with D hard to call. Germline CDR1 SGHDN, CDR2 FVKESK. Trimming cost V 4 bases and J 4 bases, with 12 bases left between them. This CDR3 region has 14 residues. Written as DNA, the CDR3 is TGTGCCAGCAGCCGGGGTTATACCCCAGATACGCAGTATTTT. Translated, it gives CASSRGYTPDTQYF.

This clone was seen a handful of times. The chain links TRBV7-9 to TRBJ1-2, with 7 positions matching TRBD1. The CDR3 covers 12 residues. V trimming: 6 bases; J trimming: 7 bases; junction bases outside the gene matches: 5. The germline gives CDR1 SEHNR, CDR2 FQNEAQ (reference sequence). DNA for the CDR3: TGTGCCAGCAGTCAGACAGGGAGTGGCTACACCTTC. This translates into CASSQTGSGYTF.

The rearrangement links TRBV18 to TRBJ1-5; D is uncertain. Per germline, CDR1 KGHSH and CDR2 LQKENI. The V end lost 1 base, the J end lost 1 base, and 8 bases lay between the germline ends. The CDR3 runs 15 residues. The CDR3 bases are TGTGCCAGCTCACCACAGGGTCCGAGCAATCAGCCCCAGCATTTT. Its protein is CASSPQGPSNQPQHF.

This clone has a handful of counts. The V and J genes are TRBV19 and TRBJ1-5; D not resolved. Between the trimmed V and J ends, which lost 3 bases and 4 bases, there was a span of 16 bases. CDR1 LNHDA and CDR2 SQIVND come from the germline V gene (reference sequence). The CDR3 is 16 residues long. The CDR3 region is CASSIPRQAGNQPQHF. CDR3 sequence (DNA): TGTGCCAGTAGTATCCCCAGGCAGGCGGGGAATCAGCCCCAGCATTTT. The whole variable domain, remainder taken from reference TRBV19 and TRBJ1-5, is DGGITQSPKYLFRKEGQNVTLSCEQNLNHDAMYWYRQDPGQGLRLIYYSQIVNDFQKGDIAEGYSVSREKKESFPLTVTSAQKNPTAFYLCASSIPRQAGNQPQHFGDGTRLSIL.

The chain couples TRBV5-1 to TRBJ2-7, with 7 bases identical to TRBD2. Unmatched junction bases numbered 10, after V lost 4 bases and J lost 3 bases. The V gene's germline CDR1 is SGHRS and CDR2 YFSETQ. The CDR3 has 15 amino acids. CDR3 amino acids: CASSPGLNSLYEQYF. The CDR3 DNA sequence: TGCGCCAGCAGCCCGGGACTAAACAGCCTCTACGAGCAGTACTTC.

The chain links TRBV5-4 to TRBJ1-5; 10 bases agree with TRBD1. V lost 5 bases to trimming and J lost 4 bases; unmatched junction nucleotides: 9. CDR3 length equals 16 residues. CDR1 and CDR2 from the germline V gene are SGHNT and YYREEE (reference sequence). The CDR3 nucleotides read TGTGCCAGCAGTTACGGTGGGGACAGGGGAAATCAGCCCCAGCATTTT. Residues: CASSYGGDRGNQPQHF.

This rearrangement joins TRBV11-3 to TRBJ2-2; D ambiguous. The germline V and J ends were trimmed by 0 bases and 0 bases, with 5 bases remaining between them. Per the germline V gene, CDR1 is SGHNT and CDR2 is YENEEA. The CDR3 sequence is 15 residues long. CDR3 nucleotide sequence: TGTGCCAGCAGCTTAGATGGGGCGAACACCGGGGAGCTGTTTTTT. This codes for CASSLDGANTGELFF.

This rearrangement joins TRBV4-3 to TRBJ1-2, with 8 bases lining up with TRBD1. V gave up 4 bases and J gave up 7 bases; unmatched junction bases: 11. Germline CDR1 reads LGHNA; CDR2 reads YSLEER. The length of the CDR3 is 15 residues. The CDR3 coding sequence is TGCGCCAGCAGCCCGGTCGGGCAGGGGGCGGGTGGCTACACCTTC. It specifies CASSPVGQGAGGYTF.

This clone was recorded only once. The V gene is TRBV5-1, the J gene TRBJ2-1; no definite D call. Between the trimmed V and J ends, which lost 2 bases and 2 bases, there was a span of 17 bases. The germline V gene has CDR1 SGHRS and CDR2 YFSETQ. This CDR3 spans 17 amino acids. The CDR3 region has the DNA TGCGCCAGCAGCTTTGGGAAGTCAGTAACCCCCTACAATGAGCAGTTCTTC. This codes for CASSFGKSVTPYNEQFF.

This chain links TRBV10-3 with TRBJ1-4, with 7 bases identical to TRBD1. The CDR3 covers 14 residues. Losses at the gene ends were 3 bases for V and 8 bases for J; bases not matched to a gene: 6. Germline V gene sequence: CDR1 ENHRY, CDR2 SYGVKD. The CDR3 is CAISEATGREKLFF. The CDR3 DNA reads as TGTGCCATCAGTGAAGCGACAGGGAGGGAAAAACTGTTTTTT.

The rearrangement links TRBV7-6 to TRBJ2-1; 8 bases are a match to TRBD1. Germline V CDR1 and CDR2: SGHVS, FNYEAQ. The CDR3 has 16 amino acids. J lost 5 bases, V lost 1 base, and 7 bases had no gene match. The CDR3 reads CASSLVRRGHDNEQFF. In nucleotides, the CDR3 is TGTGCCAGCAGCTTAGTACGCAGGGGGCACGACAATGAGCAGTTCTTC.

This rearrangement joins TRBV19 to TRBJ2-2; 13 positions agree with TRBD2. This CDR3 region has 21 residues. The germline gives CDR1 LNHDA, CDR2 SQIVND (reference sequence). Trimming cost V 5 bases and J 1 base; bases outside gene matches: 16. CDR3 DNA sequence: TGTGCCAGTAGTTCTTCTTTACTAGCGGGAGGGACTTGGGGGAACACCGGGGAGCTGTTTTTT. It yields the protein CASSSSLLAGGTWGNTGELFF.

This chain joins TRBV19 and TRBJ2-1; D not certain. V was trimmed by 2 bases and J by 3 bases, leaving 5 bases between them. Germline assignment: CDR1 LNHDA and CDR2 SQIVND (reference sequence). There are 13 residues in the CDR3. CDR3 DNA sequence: TGTGCCAGTAGTATACCAGGCTACAATGAGCAGTTCTTC. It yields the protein CASSIPGYNEQFF.

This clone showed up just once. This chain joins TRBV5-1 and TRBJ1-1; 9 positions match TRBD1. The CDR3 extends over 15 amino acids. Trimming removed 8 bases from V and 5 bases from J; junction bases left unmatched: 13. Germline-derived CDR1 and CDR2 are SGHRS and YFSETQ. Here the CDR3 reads CASNSLGQGGTEAFF. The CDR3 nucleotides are TGCGCCAGTAATTCTTTGGGACAGGGAGGTACTGAAGCTTTCTTT. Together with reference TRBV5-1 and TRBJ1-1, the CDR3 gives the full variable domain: KAGVTQTPRYLIKTRGQQVTLSCSPISGHRSVSWYQQTPGQGLQFLFEYFSETQRNKGNFPGRFSGRQFSNSRSEMNVSTLELGDSALYLCASNSLGQGGTEAFFGQGTRLTVV.

CDR3: CASSPGTGILNEKLFF. CDR3 sequence (DNA): TGTGCCAGCAGCCCCGGGACAGGGATCTTAAATGAAAAACTGTTTTTT. The chain links TRBV7-8 to TRBJ1-4; 9 bases map to TRBD1. Germline-derived CDR1 and CDR2 are SGHVS and FQNEAQ. The CDR3 contains 16 residues. Trimming removed 5 bases from V and 5 bases from J; junction bases left unmatched: 9.

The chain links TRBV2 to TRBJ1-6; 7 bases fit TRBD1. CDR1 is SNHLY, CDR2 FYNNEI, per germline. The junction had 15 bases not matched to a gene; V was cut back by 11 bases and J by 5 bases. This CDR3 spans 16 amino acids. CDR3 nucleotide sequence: TGTGCCTCAAACCGCGATGGGACAGTCAATAATTCACCCCTCCACTTT. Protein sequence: CASNRDGTVNNSPLHF.

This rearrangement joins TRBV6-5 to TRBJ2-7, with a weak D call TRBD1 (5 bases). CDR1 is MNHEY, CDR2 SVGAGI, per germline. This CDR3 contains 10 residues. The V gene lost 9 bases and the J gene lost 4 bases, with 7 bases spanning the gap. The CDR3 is CARQGYEQYF. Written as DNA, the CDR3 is TGTGCCAGGCAGGGTTACGAGCAGTACTTC.

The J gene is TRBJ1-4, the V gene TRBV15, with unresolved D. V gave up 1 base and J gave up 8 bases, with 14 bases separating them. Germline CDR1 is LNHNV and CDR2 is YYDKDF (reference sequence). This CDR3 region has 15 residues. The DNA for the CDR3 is TGTGCCACCAGCAGAGGTGGGCAGGTAGGGGAAAAACTGTTTTTT. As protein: CATSRGGQVGEKLFF.

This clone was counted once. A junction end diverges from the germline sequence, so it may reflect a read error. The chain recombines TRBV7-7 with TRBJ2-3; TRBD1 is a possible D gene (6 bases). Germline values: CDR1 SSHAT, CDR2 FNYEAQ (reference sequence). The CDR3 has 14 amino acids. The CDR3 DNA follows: TGTGCTAGCACCCCGATCCAGGGGACAGATACGCAGTATTTT. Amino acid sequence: CASTPIQGTDTQYF.

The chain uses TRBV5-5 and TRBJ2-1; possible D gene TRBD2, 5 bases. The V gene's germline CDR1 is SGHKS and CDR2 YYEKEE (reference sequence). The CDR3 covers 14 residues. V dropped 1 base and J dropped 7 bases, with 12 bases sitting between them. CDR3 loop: CASSLMLAGNEQFF. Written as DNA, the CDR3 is TGTGCCAGCAGCTTGATGCTAGCCGGTAATGAGCAGTTCTTC.

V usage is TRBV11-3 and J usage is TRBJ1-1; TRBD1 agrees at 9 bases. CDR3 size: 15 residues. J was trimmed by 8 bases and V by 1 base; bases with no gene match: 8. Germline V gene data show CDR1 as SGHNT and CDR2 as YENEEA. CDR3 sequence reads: CASSLGGTGISEAFF. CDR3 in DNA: TGTGCCAGCAGCTTAGGGGGGACAGGGATTTCCGAAGCTTTCTTT.

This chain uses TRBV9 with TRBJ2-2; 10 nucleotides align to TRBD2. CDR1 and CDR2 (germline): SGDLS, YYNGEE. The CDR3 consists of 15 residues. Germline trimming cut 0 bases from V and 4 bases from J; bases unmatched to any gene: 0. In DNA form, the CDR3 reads TGTGCCAGCAGCGTAGAGCGGGAGGGCACCGGGGAGCTGTTTTTT. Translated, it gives CASSVEREGTGELFF.

CDR3 sequence reads: CATSRDFGQISGANVLTF. The CDR3 nucleotides read TGTGCCACCAGCAGAGATTTCGGACAAATCTCTGGGGCCAACGTCCTGACTTTC. The J gene is TRBJ2-6, the V gene TRBV15; D perhaps matches TRBD1 (5 bases). V lost 0 bases, J lost 0 bases, and 12 bases lay in between. The germline gives CDR1 LNHNV, CDR2 YYDKDF (reference sequence). This CDR3 contains 18 residues.

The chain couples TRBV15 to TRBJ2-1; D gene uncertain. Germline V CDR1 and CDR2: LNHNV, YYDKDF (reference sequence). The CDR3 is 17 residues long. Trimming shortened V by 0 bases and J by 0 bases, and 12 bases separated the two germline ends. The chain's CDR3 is CATSRDRAASSYNEQFF. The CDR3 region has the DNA TGTGCCACCAGCAGAGATCGGGCAGCCAGCTCCTACAATGAGCAGTTCTTC. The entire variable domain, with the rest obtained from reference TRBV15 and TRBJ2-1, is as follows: DAMVIQNPRYQVTQFGKPVTLSCSQTLNHNVMYWYQQKSSQAPKLLFHYYDKDFNNEADTPDNFQSRRPNTSFCFLDIRSPGLGDTAMYLCATSRDRAASSYNEQFFGPGTRLTVL.

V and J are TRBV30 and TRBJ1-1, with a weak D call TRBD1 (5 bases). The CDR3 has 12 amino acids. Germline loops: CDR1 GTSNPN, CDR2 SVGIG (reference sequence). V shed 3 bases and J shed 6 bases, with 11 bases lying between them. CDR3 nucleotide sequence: TGTGCCTGGAGCCCAGGGATCTCTGAAGCTTTCTTT. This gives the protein CAWSPGISEAFF.

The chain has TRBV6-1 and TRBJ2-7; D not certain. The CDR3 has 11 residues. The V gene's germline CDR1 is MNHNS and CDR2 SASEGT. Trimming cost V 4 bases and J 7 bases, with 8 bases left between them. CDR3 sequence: CASSGDWEQYF. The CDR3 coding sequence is TGTGCCAGCAGTGGGGATTGGGAGCAGTACTTC.

The CDR3 sequence is CASSDSGVYGYTF. CDR3 sequence (DNA): TGTGCCAGCAGCGACAGTGGGGTATATGGCTACACCTTC. The genes are TRBV9 and TRBJ1-2; no definite D call. Germline V gene lookup returns CDR1 SGDLS and CDR2 YYNGEE. V was cut by 3 bases and J by 5 bases, with 11 bases left in between. This CDR3 comprises 13 residues.

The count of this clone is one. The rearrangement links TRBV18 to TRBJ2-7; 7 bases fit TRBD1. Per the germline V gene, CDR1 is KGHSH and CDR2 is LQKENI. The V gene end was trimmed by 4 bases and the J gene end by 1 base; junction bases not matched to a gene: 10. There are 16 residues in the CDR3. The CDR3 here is CASSLTRDSGSYEQYF. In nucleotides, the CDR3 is TGTGCCAGCTCACTTACCCGGGACAGCGGTTCCTACGAGCAGTACTTC.